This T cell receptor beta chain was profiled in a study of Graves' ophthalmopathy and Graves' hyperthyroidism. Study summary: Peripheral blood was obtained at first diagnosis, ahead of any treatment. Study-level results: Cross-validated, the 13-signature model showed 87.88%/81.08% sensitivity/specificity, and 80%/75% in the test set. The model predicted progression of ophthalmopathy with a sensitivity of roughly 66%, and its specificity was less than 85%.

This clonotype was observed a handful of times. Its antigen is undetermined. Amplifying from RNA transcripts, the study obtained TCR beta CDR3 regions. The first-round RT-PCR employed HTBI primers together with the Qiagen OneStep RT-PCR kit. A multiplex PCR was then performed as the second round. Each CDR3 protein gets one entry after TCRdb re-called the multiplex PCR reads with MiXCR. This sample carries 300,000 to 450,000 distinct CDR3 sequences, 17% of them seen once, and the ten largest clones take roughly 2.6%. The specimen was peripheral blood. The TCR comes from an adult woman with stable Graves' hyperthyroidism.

CDR3 region: CAWRDVRRGKGGYTF. Written as DNA, the CDR3 is TGTGCCTGGAGGGACGTCCGTCGGGGGAAGGGTGGCTACACCTTC. The chain is built from TRBV30 and TRBJ1-2, with a weak D call TRBD1 (5 bases). Trimming shortened V by 3 bases and J by 7 bases, and 21 bases separated the two germline ends. The CDR3 has 15 residues. Germline V gene sequence: CDR1 GTSNPN, CDR2 SVGIG (reference sequence).